Presented here are 16 T cell receptor beta chains from one specimen sequenced in a study of blood T cell repertoires in COVID-19. Profiling relied on immunoSEQ multiplex PCR, and the TCRdb table lists in-frame clones only, not all of them. Here the sample spans roughly 200,000 clones, about nine tenths being singletons. Sequencing used PBMCs or T cells enriched from blood (not recorded which). All receptors derive from a woman in her twenties or thirties who had recovered from COVID-19.

This CDR3 reads CASSLGGSVGNEQFF. CDR3 DNA sequence: TGTGCCAGCAGCTTAGGAGGTAGCGTGGGCAATGAGCAGTTCTTC. The chain joins TRBV7-6 to TRBJ2-1; D possibly corresponds to TRBD2 (5 bases). The germline V gene encodes CDR1 SGHVS and CDR2 FNYEAQ. The CDR3 length is 15 residues. The ends were cut back, 1 base at V and 6 bases at J, with 13 bases in the middle.

V is TRBV7-9 and J is TRBJ1-2; D possibly corresponds to TRBD1 (6 bases). The CDR3 totals 12 residues. V was clipped by 1 base and J by 7 bases, with 7 bases between them. The germline V gene encodes CDR1 SEHNR and CDR2 FQNEAQ (reference sequence). CDR3 protein: CASSLGTAGYTF. DNA for the CDR3: TGTGCCAGCAGCTTAGGGACAGCTGGCTACACCTTC.

This chain connects TRBV15 to TRBJ2-7; TRBD2 is a possible D gene (6 bases). The germline V and J ends were trimmed by 3 bases and 3 bases, with 9 bases remaining between them. CDR1 is LNHNV and CDR2 is YYDKDF in the germline V gene (reference sequence). The CDR3 is 13 amino acids. For the CDR3, the DNA is TGTGCCACCAGCAGGGGACTGATCTACGAGCAGTACTTC. It yields the protein CATSRGLIYEQYF.

The chain joins TRBV19 to TRBJ1-2; tentatively, D is TRBD1 (6 bases). Germline CDR1 reads LNHDA; CDR2 reads SQIVND (reference sequence). The V and J ends lost 5 bases and 4 bases respectively, with 17 bases between them. The CDR3 spans 15 residues. The DNA of the CDR3 is TGTGCCAGTAGTGGAGAGAGGACAGACATCTATGGCTACACCTTC. Translating it yields CASSGERTDIYGYTF.

J is TRBJ1-2 and V is TRBV28; D possibly corresponds to TRBD1 (5 bases). This CDR3 comprises 13 residues. The germline V and J ends were trimmed by 7 bases and 4 bases, with 13 bases remaining between them. Germline V gene lookup returns CDR1 MDHEN and CDR2 SYDVKM. The CDR3 nucleotides are TGTGCCAGCACCCGGGAGGGGACCTATGGCTACACCTTC. Amino acids: CASTREGTYGYTF.

The CDR3 loop is CASSRGLGYGYTF. The DNA for the CDR3 is TGTGCCAGCAGCAGGGGGCTCGGCTATGGCTACACCTTC. This sequence joins TRBV2 and TRBJ1-2, with TRBD1 identical over 8 bases. Looked up from germline, CDR1 is SNHLY and CDR2 is FYNNEI. Trimming at V came to 6 bases and at J to 4 bases, leaving 4 bases not matched to a gene. The CDR3 covers 13 residues. Together with reference TRBV2 and TRBJ1-2, the CDR3 gives the full variable domain: EPEVTQTPSHQVTQMGQEVILRCVPISNHLYFYWYRQILGQKVEFLVSFYNNEISEKSEIFDDQFSVERPDGSNFTLKIRSTKLEDSAMYFCASSRGLGYGYTFGSGTRLTVV.

For this clone: This specimen includes other DNA sequences encoding the same CDR3. This sequence joins TRBV7-2 and TRBJ2-7; 11 bases map to TRBD2. CDR3 size: 13 residues. Germline CDR1 and CDR2: SGHTA and FQGNSA. V was clipped by 2 bases and J by 6 bases; unmatched bases: 0. CDR3 region: CASSLLAGGEQYF. CDR3 nucleotide sequence: TGTGCCAGCAGCTTACTAGCGGGAGGCGAGCAGTACTTC. Looking up the rest from reference TRBV7-2 and TRBJ2-7 gives the full variable domain: GAGVSQSPSNKVTEKGKDVELRCDPISGHTALYWYRQSLGQGLEFLIYFQGNSAPDKSGLPSDRFSAERTGGSVSTLTIQRTQQEDSAVYLCASSLLAGGEQYFGPGTRLTVT.

This clone was detected only a few times. This chain joins TRBV19 and TRBJ1-5, with 7 bases lining up with TRBD1. With 10 bases clipped from V and 6 bases from J, the junction kept 6 bases outside the gene matches. Germline V lookup: CDR1 LNHDA, CDR2 SQIVND (reference sequence). This CDR3 has 12 residues. CDR3 sequence (DNA): TGTGCCACCTCGACAGGGTCTCAGCCCCAGCATTTT. Amino acid sequence: CATSTGSQPQHF. Full variable domain (missing parts from reference TRBV19 and TRBJ1-5): DGGITQSPKYLFRKEGQNVTLSCEQNLNHDAMYWYRQDPGQGLRLIYYSQIVNDFQKGDIAEGYSVSREKKESFPLTVTSAQKNPTAFYLCATSTGSQPQHFGDGTRLSIL.

The genes are TRBV11-2 and TRBJ1-1, with D unresolved. There are 12 residues in the CDR3. Trimming cost V 5 bases and J 11 bases, with 15 bases left between them. Germline values: CDR1 SGHAT, CDR2 FQNNGV. The DNA for the CDR3 is TGTGCCAGCAGCCCTTTAGGGAGGATCGCTTTCTTT. It yields the protein CASSPLGRIAFF. Complete variable domain (other parts from reference TRBV11-2 and TRBJ1-1): EAGVAQSPRYKIIEKRQSVAFWCNPISGHATLYWYQQILGQGPKLLIQFQNNGVVDDSQLPKDRFSAERLKGVDSTLKIQPAKLEDSAVYLCASSPLGRIAFFGQGTRLTVV.

This clone came up once. The rearrangement joins TRBV9 to TRBJ1-2; D gene uncertain. V was trimmed by 2 bases and J by 5 bases, leaving 7 bases between them. This CDR3 comprises 12 residues. Germline V CDR1 and CDR2: SGDLS, YYNGEE. The CDR3 DNA reads TGTGCCAGCAGCGTCGGTACTTATGGCTACACCTTC. This gives the protein CASSVGTYGYTF. The full variable domain, with the rest looked up from reference TRBV9 and TRBJ1-2, is DSGVTQTPKHLITATGQRVTLRCSPRSGDLSVYWYQQSLDQGLQFLIQYYNGEERAKGNILERFSAQQFPDLHSELNLSSLELGDSALYFCASSVGTYGYTFGSGTRLTVV.

V gene TRBV4-1 combines with J gene TRBJ1-3; D not certain. In germline, CDR1 is MGHRA, CDR2 YSYEKL. CDR3 length: 16 residues. V lost 1 base to trimming and J lost 0 bases, with 10 bases between them. This CDR3 is CASSQGRRGSGNTIYF. The CDR3 region has the DNA TGCGCCAGCAGCCAAGGGCGTCGAGGCTCTGGAAACACCATATATTTT.

This rearrangement joins TRBV28 to TRBJ1-2; 9 bases agree with TRBD1. The CDR3 runs to 14 residues. Germline trimming cut 7 bases from V and 4 bases from J; bases unmatched to any gene: 7. Per the germline V gene, CDR1 is MDHEN and CDR2 is SYDVKM. For the CDR3, the DNA is TGTGCCAGCACCGAACAGACAGGGGGCTATGGCTACACCTTC. Protein sequence: CASTEQTGGYGYTF.

Points on this clone: The junction shows a germline mismatch at one end, possibly a read error. This chain connects TRBV15 to TRBJ1-5; TRBD1 agrees at 7 bases. Germline values: CDR1 LNHNV, CDR2 YYDKDF (reference sequence). There are 13 residues in the CDR3. This CDR3 reads CATSRTGRQAQHF. DNA for the CDR3: TGTGCCACCAGCAGGACAGGGCGTCAGGCCCAGCATTTT.

The V call is TRBV3-1 (or the pseudogene TRBV3-2), the J call TRBJ1-2, with D possibly being TRBD1 (5 bases). Between the trimmed V and J ends, which lost 4 bases and 6 bases, there was a span of 12 bases. Germline V lookup: CDR1 LGHDT, CDR2 YNNKEL (reference sequence). This CDR3 is built from 13 residues. The chain's CDR3 is CASSLGWGNGYTF. The CDR3 DNA reads TGTGCCAGCAGCCTGGGTTGGGGCAATGGCTACACCTTC.

The V call is TRBV5-1, the J call TRBJ2-5; 12 nucleotides agree with TRBD2. Trimming cost V 1 base and J 5 bases; bases outside gene matches: 9. The CDR3 runs 17 residues. Germline V lookup: CDR1 SGHRS, CDR2 YFSETQ. CDR3 sequence: CASSLNPSGGALETQYF. In DNA, the CDR3 is TGCGCCAGCAGCTTGAATCCTAGCGGGGGGGCGTTGGAGACCCAGTACTTC.

The V call is TRBV19, the J call TRBJ1-2; D may be TRBD1 (5 bases). The germline V gene has CDR1 LNHDA and CDR2 SQIVND (reference sequence). Trimming took off 5 bases at V and 2 bases at J, with 18 bases between the two ends. This CDR3 is 16 amino acids long. CDR3 in amino acids: CASSRGASPGNYGYTF. As DNA, the CDR3 is TGTGCCAGTAGTCGCGGGGCTTCACCCGGGAACTATGGCTACACCTTC.